The 5 T cell receptor beta chains below were found in one sample sequenced in a study of T cells in Graves' hyperthyroidism and ophthalmopathy. Researchers took RNA transcripts and amplified the TCR beta CDR3 regions from them. An initial round of RT-PCR targeting the TCR CDR3 relied on the HTBI primer set. TCRdb itself ran the multiplex PCR reads through MiXCR, one entry per CDR3 protein. The sample has hundreds of thousands of distinct CDR3 sequences; about 14% are singletons. Sequencing input: blood. The receptors originated from a middle-aged woman with Graves' ophthalmopathy.

Ten or more counts support this clonotype. V usage is TRBV6-1 and J usage is TRBJ2-7; D not certain. Germline CDR1 and CDR2: MNHNS and SASEGT. The CDR3 extends over 15 amino acids. V gave up 6 bases and J gave up 0 bases, with 15 bases separating them. The CDR3 DNA is TGTGCCAGCAGCGACCAACCTAATCCCTCCTACGAGCAGTACTTC. Translation gives CASSDQPNPSYEQYF.

This clonotype was recorded many times. The chain recombines TRBV28 with TRBJ2-7, with D maybe TRBD2 (6 bases). CDR3 length: 13 residues. Per germline, CDR1 MDHEN and CDR2 SYDVKM. The ends were cut back, 2 bases at V and 4 bases at J, with 9 bases in the middle. CDR3 sequence reads: CASSLIGTYEQYF. The CDR3 nucleotides read TGTGCCAGCAGTTTAATAGGGACTTACGAGCAGTACTTC.

This clonotype was recorded many times. The J gene is TRBJ2-2, the V gene TRBV7-9; 12 nucleotides agree with TRBD2. The CDR3 totals 14 residues. V was pared by 10 bases and J by 6 bases, with 6 bases of the junction left unmatched. Germline-derived CDR1 and CDR2 are SEHNR and FQNEAQ (reference sequence). The CDR3 DNA reads TGTGCCATCAAGACTAGCGGGAGAGCCGGGGAGCTGTTTTTT. This gives the protein CAIKTSGRAGELFF.

This clonotype was seen at least ten times. V is TRBV11-1 and J is TRBJ1-2, with 8 bases lining up with TRBD1. Trimming cost V 1 base and J 8 bases; bases outside gene matches: 3. CDR1 is SGHAT, CDR2 FQDESV, per germline (reference sequence). CDR3 size: 13 residues. CDR3 coding DNA: TGTGCCAGCAGCTTAGAGACAGGGGTCGGCTACACCTTC. Translating it yields CASSLETGVGYTF. The variable domain in full, completed from reference TRBV11-1 and TRBJ1-2, reads EAEVAQSPRYKITEKSQAVAFWCDPISGHATLYWYRQILGQGPELLVQFQDESVVDDSQLPKDRFSAERLKGVDSTLKIQPAELGDSAMYLCASSLETGVGYTFGSGTRLTVV.

The gene calls are TRBV30 and TRBJ1-1; tentatively, D is TRBD1 (6 bases). The CDR3 sequence is 11 residues long. The ends were cut back, 4 bases at V and 8 bases at J, with 11 bases in the middle. The germline gives CDR1 GTSNPN, CDR2 SVGIG (reference sequence). Here the CDR3 reads CAWKVGAEAFF. CDR3 nucleotides: TGTGCCTGGAAAGTGGGGGCCGAAGCTTTCTTT.